This passage covers 19 T cell receptor beta chains from one sample sequenced in a study of cytomegalovirus exposure and HLA in healthy donors (dated 2017 in TCRdb). Library preparation was by the immunoSEQ multiplex PCR assay. A mixture of 60 forward primers for TCR Vbeta segments and 13 reverse primers for TCR Jbeta segments was used in the multiplex PCR. TCRdb carries this immuneACCESS record with in-frame sequences only. Its versions omit some clonotypes, under half of them owing to an unresolved V gene in the studies checked, with the rest unexplained. Recorded for this sample are approximately 74,000 clones; approximately 80% of them occurred a single time. The ten largest clones add up to 2.5% to 3% of the sample. The source material was PBMCs. These receptors originate from a woman aged 25 to 39 in good health and CMV-seronegative.

The chain employs TRBV27 and TRBJ2-7; 11 nucleotides match TRBD1. The J segment lost 4 bases and the V segment lost 3 bases, leaving 8 bases of the junction unmatched. This CDR3 is built from 16 residues. Per germline, CDR1 MNHEY and CDR2 SMNVEV (reference sequence). The CDR3 bases are TGTGCCAGCAGTTTCTCAGGACAGGGGGCTTCTTACGAGCAGTACTTC. It specifies CASSFSGQGASYEQYF.

This chain joins TRBV19 and TRBJ1-5; no clear D. V was trimmed by 5 bases and J by 0 bases, leaving 8 bases between them. Germline CDR1 and CDR2: LNHDA and SQIVND (reference sequence). This CDR3 has 14 residues. The CDR3 coding sequence is TGTGCCAGTAGTTCAGATTATAGCAATCAGCCCCAGCATTTT. It codes for CASSSDYSNQPQHF.

This clone was counted once. The chain links TRBV6-5 to TRBJ2-3; D may be TRBD2 (6 bases). The germline V gene has CDR1 MNHEY and CDR2 SVGAGI. This CDR3 is 14 amino acids long. V shed 2 bases and J shed 0 bases, with 6 bases lying between them. This CDR3 reads CASSYGGSTDTQYF. CDR3 nucleotides: TGTGCCAGCAGTTACGGGGGGAGCACAGATACGCAGTATTTT.

This clone was seen a few times. The chain carries TRBV6-5 and TRBJ1-2, with 8 bases identical to TRBD1. CDR3 length equals 14 residues. CDR1 and CDR2 from the germline V gene are MNHEY and SVGAGI. The trim removed 0 bases at V and 8 bases at J, leaving 5 bases unmatched. The CDR3 reads CASSYSIQGDGYTF. The DNA for the CDR3 is TGTGCCAGCAGTTACTCGATACAGGGGGACGGCTACACCTTC.

V and J are TRBV19 and TRBJ1-2, with D maybe TRBD1 (5 bases). The CDR3 runs to 14 residues. V was shortened by 3 bases and J by 4 bases, with 12 bases between the two germline ends. In germline, CDR1 is LNHDA, CDR2 SQIVND (reference sequence). CDR3 loop: CASSMFDSPYGYTF. The CDR3 DNA is TGTGCCAGTAGTATGTTCGACAGTCCCTATGGCTACACCTTC.

The rearrangement links TRBV2 to TRBJ1-4; tentatively, D is TRBD1 (5 bases). Deletions cut 5 bases from V and 5 bases from J, with 15 bases between. In germline, CDR1 is SNHLY, CDR2 FYNNEI. CDR3 length equals 15 residues. The chain's CDR3 is CASSPLQTVNEKLFF. CDR3 sequence (DNA): TGTGCCAGCAGTCCCTTGCAGACAGTCAATGAAAAACTGTTTTTT.

This clone was counted only a few times. V and J are TRBV5-8 and TRBJ1-5; possible D gene TRBD1, 6 bases. From germline, CDR1 is SGHTS and CDR2 YDEGEE. The CDR3 totals 18 residues. V was shortened by 1 base and J by 3 bases, with 20 bases between the two germline ends. DNA for the CDR3: TGTGCCAGCAGCTTGATCTTCGGGGGCGGGAGTTACAATCAGCCCCAGCATTTT. Amino acid sequence: CASSLIFGGGSYNQPQHF.

The DNA for the CDR3 is TGCGCCAGCAGTGACGGGGGTGAGGCAGATACGCAGTATTTT. Its protein product is CASSDGGEADTQYF. The chain couples TRBV10-1 to TRBJ2-3; D may be TRBD2 (6 bases). This CDR3 comprises 14 residues. Germline V gene data show CDR1 as WNHNN and CDR2 as SYGVQD (reference sequence). Deletions cut 3 bases from V and 4 bases from J, with 11 bases between.

The V and J genes are TRBV29-1 and TRBJ2-7, with a tentative D call TRBD1 (6 bases). V was trimmed by 0 bases and J by 7 bases, leaving 16 bases between them. Germline CDR1 is SQVTM and CDR2 is ANQGSEA. CDR3 length: 14 amino acids. The CDR3 sequence: CSVEEQGQSGEQYF. Here the CDR3 DNA reads TGCAGCGTTGAAGAGCAAGGACAGTCGGGGGAGCAGTACTTC.

This clone was picked up one time. The chain combines TRBV28 with TRBJ2-6, with a possible D match to TRBD1 (8 bases). Trimming took off 7 bases at V and 0 bases at J, with 16 bases between the two ends. Per the germline V gene, CDR1 is MDHEN and CDR2 is SYDVKM. The CDR3 totals 17 residues. The CDR3 here is CASNKDRDYSGANVLTF. CDR3 DNA sequence: TGTGCCAGCAACAAGGACAGGGACTACTCTGGGGCCAACGTCCTGACTTTC.

The chain recombines TRBV9 with TRBJ2-7; D may be TRBD2 (5 bases). Trimming removed 0 bases from V and 6 bases from J, with 13 bases in between. The CDR3 extends over 14 amino acids. Germline CDR1 and CDR2: SGDLS and YYNGEE. CDR3 in DNA: TGTGCCAGCAGCGTAGCGGGTCGAGGGAGCGAGCAGTACTTC. It translates to CASSVAGRGSEQYF.

The genes are TRBV6-5 and TRBJ2-1; 8 bases line up with TRBD1. CDR1 MNHEY and CDR2 SVGAGI come from the germline V gene. This CDR3 region has 16 residues. J gave up 5 bases and V 0 bases, and 6 bases lay outside the gene matches. The CDR3 nucleotides read TGTGCCAGCAGTTACTCGGCCAGGGGGCTTAACAATGAGCAGTTCTTC. Its translation: CASSYSARGLNNEQFF.

The V and J genes are TRBV7-2 and TRBJ2-4, with D possibly TRBD1 on 6 matching bases. This CDR3 has 17 amino acids. The V end lost 1 base, the J end lost 0 bases, and 13 bases lay between the germline ends. The germline CDR1 and CDR2 sequences are SGHTA and FQGNSA. The CDR3 region is CASSLGGTLIAKNIQYF. The CDR3 bases are TGTGCCAGCAGCTTAGGAGGGACACTTATAGCCAAAAACATTCAGTACTTC.

V usage is TRBV19 and J usage is TRBJ1-1, with TRBD1 matching over 7 bases. Germline V gene data show CDR1 as LNHDA and CDR2 as SQIVND (reference sequence). The length of the CDR3 is 15 residues. V shed 5 bases, J shed 2 bases, and the junction held 8 bases outside the gene matches. CDR3 sequence: CASSQTRGVNTEAFF. CDR3 nucleotides: TGTGCCAGTAGTCAAACCAGGGGGGTCAACACTGAAGCTTTCTTT.

The chain links TRBV5-6 to TRBJ2-7; 7 positions match TRBD1. The V and J ends lost 2 bases and 0 bases, in that order; junction bases with no gene match: 2. In germline, CDR1 is SGHDT, CDR2 YYEEEE. This CDR3 comprises 14 residues. The CDR3 region is CASSLQGSSYEQYF. In DNA, the CDR3 is TGTGCCAGCAGCTTACAGGGGAGCTCCTACGAGCAGTACTTC. Combining the CDR3 with reference TRBV5-6 and TRBJ2-7 gives the whole variable domain DAGVTQSPTHLIKTRGQQVTLRCSPKSGHDTVSWYQQALGQGPQFIFQYYEEEERQRGNFPDRFSGHQFPNYSSELNVNALLLGDSALYLCASSLQGSSYEQYFGPGTRLTVT.

This rearrangement joins TRBV5-5 to TRBJ2-1; perhaps TRBD1 as D (8 bases). Trimming shortened V by 4 bases and J by 4 bases, and 21 bases separated the two germline ends. This CDR3 has 17 amino acids. CDR1 is SGHKS, CDR2 YYEKEE, per germline (reference sequence). The CDR3 loop is CASSLEYRGGFYNEQFF. CDR3 coding DNA: TGTGCCAGCAGCCTAGAGTACAGGGGGGGTTTTTACAATGAGCAGTTCTTC.

The rearrangement joins TRBV28 to TRBJ1-2, with D tentatively TRBD1 (5 bases). Germline V gene lookup returns CDR1 MDHEN and CDR2 SYDVKM. Trimming shortened V by 3 bases and J by 4 bases, and 15 bases separated the two germline ends. The CDR3 runs 15 residues. For the CDR3, the DNA is TGTGCCAGCAGTTTGTGGCCAGGGACTGGCTATGGCTACACCTTC. It codes for CASSLWPGTGYGYTF.

This clone was detected only once. J is TRBJ1-1 and V is TRBV5-6, with 7 bases identical to TRBD1. CDR3 size: 14 residues. V lost 3 bases, J lost 4 bases, and 6 bases stayed unmatched. From germline, CDR1 is SGHDT and CDR2 YYEEEE. CDR3: CASSWGTVPTEAFF. The CDR3 DNA follows: TGTGCCAGCAGCTGGGGGACAGTGCCCACTGAAGCTTTCTTT.

The chain joins TRBV2 to TRBJ1-4; TRBD1 matches at 8 bases. The CDR3 totals 15 residues. With 6 bases clipped from V and 7 bases from J, the junction kept 10 bases outside the gene matches. Germline V gene lookup returns CDR1 SNHLY and CDR2 FYNNEI. The CDR3: CASRPTGTGTEKLFF. DNA for the CDR3: TGTGCCAGCAGACCAACCGGGACAGGAACTGAAAAACTGTTTTTT.